Below are 28 T cell receptor beta chains sequenced from a single sample in a study of blood T cell repertoires in COVID-19. Here immunoSEQ multiplex PCR was the method, and the copy in TCRdb shows in-frame clones only, minus some. Of about 160,000 clones listed, roughly 85% are singletons. The sequenced sample was peripheral blood. The receptors were sampled from a human donor with acute or convalescent COVID-19. The donor label of this sample is uncertain.

This CDR3 is CACSGLVGYTQYF. The CDR3 coding sequence is TGTGCCTGTTCGGGACTAGTAGGATATACGCAGTATTTT. V usage is TRBV30 and J usage is TRBJ2-3; TRBD2 matches 8 bases. The CDR3 totals 13 residues. Unmatched junction bases numbered 9, after V lost 6 bases and J lost 7 bases. Germline CDR1 reads GTSNPN; CDR2 reads SVGIG (reference sequence).

There are a few counts of this clone. The chain combines TRBV14 with TRBJ1-6; the D gene is possibly TRBD1 (5 bases). CDR1 is SGHDN, CDR2 FVKESK, per germline. The V gene lost 7 bases and the J gene lost 7 bases, with 14 bases spanning the gap. CDR3 length equals 14 residues. DNA of the CDR3: TGTGCCAGCACCTACGGGGCGGGGAATTCACCCCTCCACTTT. It encodes CASTYGAGNSPLHF.

The chain recombines TRBV19 with TRBJ2-3, with 7 bases lining up with TRBD1. The CDR3 is made up of 16 amino acids. Per germline, CDR1 LNHDA and CDR2 SQIVND (reference sequence). V was pared by 4 bases and J by 1 base, with 8 bases of the junction left unmatched. CDR3 amino acids: CASSRGQRGGTDTQYF. As DNA, the CDR3 is TGTGCCAGTAGTAGGGGACAGCGAGGGGGCACAGATACGCAGTATTTT. The full variable domain, with the rest looked up from reference TRBV19 and TRBJ2-3, is DGGITQSPKYLFRKEGQNVTLSCEQNLNHDAMYWYRQDPGQGLRLIYYSQIVNDFQKGDIAEGYSVSREKKESFPLTVTSAQKNPTAFYLCASSRGQRGGTDTQYFGPGTRLTVL.

The DNA for the CDR3 is TGTGCCAGCAGCTCGGGACTAGCGTCAGAGACCCAGTACTTC. This gives the protein CASSSGLASETQYF. V gene TRBV11-2 combines with J gene TRBJ2-5; TRBD2 matches at 10 bases. In germline, CDR1 is SGHAT, CDR2 FQNNGV. V was clipped by 4 bases and J by 4 bases; unmatched bases: 3. The CDR3 length is 14 residues.

The rearrangement joins TRBV7-9 to TRBJ1-1; 10 bases fit TRBD1. Germline V gene sequence: CDR1 SEHNR, CDR2 FQNEAQ (reference sequence). The length of the CDR3 is 17 residues. V trimming: 1 base; J trimming: 3 bases; junction bases outside the gene matches: 8. The CDR3 nucleotides read TGTGCCAGCAGCTTAGTCCCGGGACAGGGGCGGGACACTGAAGCTTTCTTT. This sequence encodes CASSLVPGQGRDTEAFF.

V gene TRBV7-2 combines with J gene TRBJ1-6, with D perhaps TRBD1 (6 bases). V gave up 5 bases and J gave up 2 bases, with 13 bases separating them. CDR1 SGHTA and CDR2 FQGNSA come from the germline V gene. This CDR3 comprises 16 residues. CDR3 sequence: CASSVQQGPYNSPLHF. The CDR3 DNA follows: TGTGCCAGCAGCGTGCAACAGGGACCCTATAATTCACCCCTCCACTTT. Using reference TRBV7-2 and TRBJ1-6 for the parts outside the CDR3, the full variable domain is GAGVSQSPSNKVTEKGKDVELRCDPISGHTALYWYRQSLGQGLEFLIYFQGNSAPDKSGLPSDRFSAERTGGSVSTLTIQRTQQEDSAVYLCASSVQQGPYNSPLHFGNGTRLTVT.

This chain links TRBV7-2 with TRBJ2-1; 7 positions match TRBD1. The CDR3 consists of 15 residues. Germline loops: CDR1 SGHTA, CDR2 FQGNSA. The V and J ends lost 6 bases and 5 bases, in that order; junction bases with no gene match: 10. CDR3: CASRPRQGQNNEQFF. In DNA form, the CDR3 reads TGTGCCAGCAGACCGAGACAGGGTCAAAACAATGAGCAGTTCTTC.

The chain is built from TRBV5-1 and TRBJ1-6; TRBD1 aligns across 9 bases. The V gene end was trimmed by 5 bases and the J gene end by 10 bases; junction bases not matched to a gene: 7. This CDR3 has 14 residues. Germline V gives CDR1 SGHRS, CDR2 YFSETQ. This chain's CDR3 is CASRPGQGRSPLHF. CDR3 coding DNA: TGCGCCAGCAGACCGGGACAGGGACGGTCACCCCTCCACTTT.

The chain carries TRBV5-1 and TRBJ2-5; 8 bases are a match to TRBD2. The CDR3 has 15 amino acids. Germline CDR1 reads SGHRS; CDR2 reads YFSETQ. The J segment lost 4 bases and the V segment lost 3 bases, leaving 8 bases of the junction unmatched. This CDR3 reads CASSSRGGVGETQYF. In DNA form, the CDR3 reads TGCGCCAGCAGCTCCCGGGGGGGCGTCGGAGAGACCCAGTACTTC.

The chain links TRBV11-3 to TRBJ2-1; the D gene is possibly TRBD2 (5 bases). The CDR3 covers 16 residues. The ends were cut back, 1 base at V and 3 bases at J, with 13 bases in the middle. Germline assignment: CDR1 SGHNT and CDR2 YENEEA. DNA of the CDR3: TGTGCCAGCAGCTTAGTTCAGCGGCGATTCTACAATGAGCAGTTCTTC. Translating it yields CASSLVQRRFYNEQFF.

The genes are TRBV4-1 and TRBJ2-3; 15 positions match TRBD2. This CDR3 spans 17 amino acids. Germline V gives CDR1 MGHRA, CDR2 YSYEKL. The J segment lost 5 bases and the V segment lost 2 bases, leaving 5 bases of the junction unmatched. The CDR3 sequence: CASSQPGLAGGRDTQYF. CDR3 nucleotides: TGCGCCAGCAGCCAACCGGGACTAGCGGGGGGTAGAGATACGCAGTATTTT.

V and J are TRBV9 and TRBJ1-2, with D tentatively TRBD1 (6 bases). Trimming left V 1 base short and J 4 bases short, with 17 bases between. Germline V gene sequence: CDR1 SGDLS, CDR2 YYNGEE. CDR3 length: 16 amino acids. The CDR3 protein is CASSVWGGRGSYGYTF. Here the CDR3 DNA reads TGTGCCAGCAGCGTATGGGGGGGCAGGGGCAGCTATGGCTACACCTTC.

This sequence joins TRBV7-9 and TRBJ1-2; D perhaps matches TRBD1 (5 bases). There are 17 residues in the CDR3. V was shortened by 5 bases and J by 2 bases, with 21 bases between the two germline ends. CDR1 is SEHNR and CDR2 is FQNEAQ in the germline V gene (reference sequence). The CDR3 here is CASSRQLLPTANYGYTF. The CDR3 nucleotides are TGTGCCAGCAGCCGACAACTGCTGCCGACAGCCAACTATGGCTACACCTTC.

J is TRBJ1-3 and V is TRBV24-1; possible D gene TRBD1, 5 bases. The CDR3 is made up of 17 amino acids. Trimming stripped 5 bases from V and 0 bases from J, with 16 bases between. The germline V gene encodes CDR1 KGHDR and CDR2 SFDVKD. The CDR3 here is CATSGGDLGGSGNTIYF. The CDR3, as DNA: TGTGCCACCAGTGGTGGTGACCTGGGGGGCTCTGGAAACACCATATATTTT.

V gene TRBV29-1 combines with J gene TRBJ1-2, with D uncertain. CDR3 length: 13 residues. V was trimmed by 5 bases and J by 6 bases, leaving 16 bases between them. CDR1 and CDR2 (germline): SQVTM, ANQGSEA. This chain's CDR3 is CSVYNTNHDGYTF. Here the CDR3 DNA reads TGCAGCGTTTATAATACTAACCACGATGGCTACACCTTC.

The J gene is TRBJ2-5, the V gene TRBV2; D possibly corresponds to TRBD1 (9 bases). The CDR3 extends over 18 amino acids. Trimming shortened V by 3 bases and J by 5 bases, and 25 bases separated the two germline ends. Germline values: CDR1 SNHLY, CDR2 FYNNEI. CDR3 coding DNA: TGTGCCAGCAGTGATCCGGGACAGGGACTAGGGATGATGGAGACCCAGTACTTC. The encoded protein is CASSDPGQGLGMMETQYF. Full variable domain (rest looked up from reference TRBV2 and TRBJ2-5): EPEVTQTPSHQVTQMGQEVILRCVPISNHLYFYWYRQILGQKVEFLVSFYNNEISEKSEIFDDQFSVERPDGSNFTLKIRSTKLEDSAMYFCASSDPGQGLGMMETQYFGPGTRLLVL.

The chain links TRBV28 to TRBJ2-2; 7 nucleotides agree with TRBD2. In germline, CDR1 is MDHEN, CDR2 SYDVKM. J gave up 9 bases and V 5 bases, and 12 bases lay outside the gene matches. The CDR3 totals 15 residues. The CDR3 DNA sequence: TGTGCCAGCAGTCCCCCCGGGTCAGCGGGGAGGGAGCTGTTTTTT. As protein: CASSPPGSAGRELFF.

V gene TRBV7-3 combines with J gene TRBJ1-1, with 7 nucleotides matching TRBD1. The germline CDR1 and CDR2 sequences are SGHTA and FQGTGA. Trimming took 6 bases from V and 1 from J; bases not matched to a gene: 2. This CDR3 is built from 13 residues. CDR3 loop: CASSYRGNTEAFF. The CDR3 nucleotides read TGTGCCAGCAGTTACAGGGGGAACACTGAAGCTTTCTTT.

In its sample, this clone was seen a few times. The V call is TRBV28, the J call TRBJ2-7, with TRBD2 matching over 11 bases. The trim removed 4 bases at V and 1 base at J, leaving 6 bases unmatched. There are 16 residues in the CDR3. CDR1 and CDR2 (germline): MDHEN, SYDVKM. CDR3 residues: CASSSPGLAASYEQYF. CDR3 in DNA: TGTGCCAGCAGTTCTCCGGGACTAGCGGCGTCCTACGAGCAGTACTTC. Full variable domain (outside the CDR3, taken from reference TRBV28 and TRBJ2-7): DVKVTQSSRYLVKRTGEKVFLECVQDMDHENMFWYRQDPGLGLRLIYFSYDVKMKEKGDIPEGYSVSREKKERFSLILESASTNQTSMYLCASSSPGLAASYEQYFGPGTRLTVT.

The rearrangement uses TRBV2 and TRBJ1-4; tentative D call: TRBD1 (6 bases). The germline gives CDR1 SNHLY, CDR2 FYNNEI. Trimming stripped 5 bases from V and 6 bases from J, with 13 bases between. The CDR3 has 14 residues. The CDR3 loop reads CASSPTGFDEKLFF. The DNA for the CDR3 is TGTGCCAGCAGTCCTACAGGGTTCGATGAAAAACTGTTTTTT.

J is TRBJ2-1 and V is TRBV11-2; D gene uncertain. Trimming took off 2 bases at V and 3 bases at J, with 11 bases between the two ends. Germline V CDR1 and CDR2: SGHAT, FQNNGV. The CDR3 extends over 15 amino acids. The CDR3 reads CASSLISLNYNEQFF. The CDR3 DNA is TGTGCCAGCAGCTTAATTAGCTTGAACTACAATGAGCAGTTCTTC.

This chain links TRBV7-9 with TRBJ1-1, with D unresolved. The V gene lost 4 bases and the J gene lost 2 bases, with 14 bases spanning the gap. Germline V CDR1 and CDR2: SEHNR, FQNEAQ (reference sequence). The CDR3 has 15 residues. In DNA, the CDR3 is TGTGCCAGCAGCTCGGCGGTGCGGCTAAACACTGAAGCTTTCTTT. Its protein product is CASSSAVRLNTEAFF.

V and J are TRBV11-1 and TRBJ1-2; 9 bases fit TRBD1. In germline, CDR1 is SGHAT, CDR2 FQDESV (reference sequence). J was trimmed by 8 bases and V by 5 bases; bases with no gene match: 9. The CDR3 length is 14 residues. This CDR3 is CASSPGQGERGYTF. The DNA for the CDR3 is TGTGCCAGCAGCCCGGGACAGGGAGAGCGGGGCTACACCTTC.

V and J are TRBV7-8 and TRBJ1-2; unclear D gene. The CDR3 has 13 residues. Trimming removed 11 bases at V and 7 bases at J, with 20 bases between. Germline-derived CDR1 and CDR2 are SGHVS and FQNEAQ. The CDR3 region is CAGAAVKEAGYTF. The CDR3 DNA reads TGTGCCGGCGCCGCAGTAAAAGAGGCTGGCTACACCTTC.

The chain employs TRBV6-2 or TRBV6-3 and TRBJ1-2; no reliable D call. The V and J ends lost 6 bases and 1 base respectively, with 21 bases between them. The CDR3 sequence is 17 residues long. The germline gives CDR1 MNHEY, CDR2 SVGEGT. The CDR3 DNA sequence: TGTGCCAGCAGCGGCGATGGTATCCGGGGTCATAACTATGGCTACACCTTC. Translated: CASSGDGIRGHNYGYTF.

This clone was seen more than once but under ten times. V and J are TRBV19 and TRBJ2-1; TRBD1 matches 10 bases. The CDR3 extends over 16 amino acids. V was clipped by 6 bases and J by 7 bases; unmatched bases: 12. Germline-derived CDR1 and CDR2 are LNHDA and SQIVND (reference sequence). In DNA, the CDR3 is TGTGCCAGTAGGGACGACAGGGGGCGAAGGATGAATGAGCAGTTCTTC. Its protein is CASRDDRGRRMNEQFF.

This chain joins TRBV6-4 and TRBJ1-1; D is possibly TRBD1 (5 bases). The CDR3 has 18 amino acids. V lost 4 bases to trimming and J lost 1 base, with 22 bases between them. The germline gives CDR1 MRHNA, CDR2 SNTAGT. CDR3 in DNA: TGTGCCAGCAGTGGGCGTTTCTTCGGCAGGGTACGGAACACTGAAGCTTTCTTT. Its translation is CASSGRFFGRVRNTEAFF.

The rearrangement links TRBV7-9 to TRBJ1-6, with a tentative D call TRBD1 (6 bases). Between the trimmed V and J ends, which lost 2 bases and 4 bases, there was a span of 12 bases. CDR1 and CDR2 from the germline V gene are SEHNR and FQNEAQ (reference sequence). The CDR3 is made up of 16 amino acids. In DNA form, the CDR3 reads TGTGCCAGCAGCTTAATGGGCAGGGGTTATAATTCACCCCTCCACTTT. Protein sequence: CASSLMGRGYNSPLHF.